A single sample is the source of the 20 T cell receptor beta chains below, sequenced in a study of blood T cell repertoires in COVID-19. TCRdb keeps only in-frame clones here, not all; method: immunoSEQ multiplex PCR. The repertoire holds 60,000 to 75,000 clones, with 88% as singletons. The sequenced sample consisted of peripheral blood. Every receptor here comes from a human donor in a cohort sampled during active COVID-19.

The chain uses TRBV11-2 and TRBJ1-1; no clear D gene. This CDR3 has 14 amino acids. Germline V lookup: CDR1 SGHAT, CDR2 FQNNGV. V was clipped by 1 base and J by 3 bases, with 9 bases between them. CDR3 nucleotides: TGTGCCAGCAGCTTAGCCGGCGGGGACACTGAAGCTTTCTTT. Translation: CASSLAGGDTEAFF. The full variable domain, with the rest looked up from reference TRBV11-2 and TRBJ1-1, is EAGVAQSPRYKIIEKRQSVAFWCNPISGHATLYWYQQILGQGPKLLIQFQNNGVVDDSQLPKDRFSAERLKGVDSTLKIQPAKLEDSAVYLCASSLAGGDTEAFFGQGTRLTVV.

The genes are TRBV19 and TRBJ1-6; 8 bases are shared with TRBD1. Trimming took 3 bases from V and 14 from J; bases not matched to a gene: 3. This CDR3 comprises 12 residues. CDR1 LNHDA and CDR2 SQIVND come from the germline V gene (reference sequence). As DNA, the CDR3 is TGTGCCAGTAGTATGGACAGGGCTTCCCTCCACTTT. Its translation is CASSMDRASLHF. The full variable domain, rest sourced from reference TRBV19 and TRBJ1-6, is DGGITQSPKYLFRKEGQNVTLSCEQNLNHDAMYWYRQDPGQGLRLIYYSQIVNDFQKGDIAEGYSVSREKKESFPLTVTSAQKNPTAFYLCASSMDRASLHFGNGTRLTVT.

The chain couples TRBV18 to TRBJ2-3; TRBD1 agrees at 8 bases. CDR1 is KGHSH and CDR2 is LQKENI in the germline V gene. The CDR3 covers 15 residues. With 0 bases clipped from V and 4 bases from J, the junction kept 3 bases outside the gene matches. The DNA of the CDR3 is TGTGCCAGCTCACCACCGGTCAGGGGGCCAGATACGCAGTATTTT. This codes for CASSPPVRGPDTQYF.

V is TRBV30 and J is TRBJ1-6; no clear D gene. The germline V and J ends were trimmed by 1 base and 1 base, with 8 bases remaining between them. The germline V gene has CDR1 GTSNPN and CDR2 SVGIG (reference sequence). This CDR3 has 15 amino acids. The CDR3 bases are TGTGCCTGGAGTGCCTCTGTATCCTATAATTCACCCCTCCACTTT. Amino acid sequence: CAWSASVSYNSPLHF.

This rearrangement joins TRBV6-5 to TRBJ2-7; no firm D call. CDR1 MNHEY and CDR2 SVGAGI come from the germline V gene. This CDR3 is 12 amino acids long. Deletions cut 8 bases from V and 2 bases from J, with 10 bases between. CDR3 sequence: CASRRFAYEQYF. The CDR3 DNA reads TGTGCCAGCCGCAGGTTCGCCTACGAGCAGTACTTC.

The V and J genes are TRBV4-1 and TRBJ1-4; the D is unclear. Germline V gives CDR1 MGHRA, CDR2 YSYEKL. This CDR3 is built from 14 residues. V dropped 1 base and J dropped 5 bases, with 8 bases sitting between them. The CDR3 reads CASSQAGLNEKLFF. The CDR3 DNA reads TGCGCCAGCAGCCAAGCTGGGCTGAATGAAAAACTGTTTTTT.

V is TRBV6-5 and J is TRBJ2-5; D gene uncertain. Germline values: CDR1 MNHEY, CDR2 SVGAGI. CDR3 length equals 13 residues. Trimming shortened V by 2 bases and J by 2 bases, and 6 bases separated the two germline ends. CDR3 sequence reads: CASSYSRQETQYF. CDR3 bases: TGTGCCAGCAGTTACAGCCGTCAAGAGACCCAGTACTTC.

The genes are TRBV28 and TRBJ1-6; the D is unclear. Trimming took 2 bases from V and 4 from J, leaving 12 bases between them. Germline V gene lookup returns CDR1 MDHEN and CDR2 SYDVKM. CDR3 length equals 16 residues. The CDR3 region has the DNA TGTGCCAGCAGTTTAGATAGCGGCAGATATAATTCACCCCTCCACTTT. Its translation: CASSLDSGRYNSPLHF.

The chain links TRBV7-8 to TRBJ1-4; the D gene is possibly TRBD1 (5 bases). V lost 3 bases and J 5 bases, leaving 22 bases between the germline ends. Germline V gene lookup returns CDR1 SGHVS and CDR2 FQNEAQ. This CDR3 has 18 amino acids. CDR3 DNA: TGTGCCAGCAGCTTTGGGAGGGGCCGAGGGCGTTCGAATGAAAAACTGTTTTTT. Amino acids: CASSFGRGRGRSNEKLFF.

This chain links TRBV28 with TRBJ1-5; D possibly corresponds to TRBD1 (5 bases). Trimming took off 6 bases at V and 6 bases at J, with 15 bases between the two ends. Per the germline V gene, CDR1 is MDHEN and CDR2 is SYDVKM. CDR3 length: 14 amino acids. DNA for the CDR3: TGTGCCAGCAGCCGCACGACAGAGAGTCAGCCCCAGCATTTT. Its protein product is CASSRTTESQPQHF.

The genes are TRBV5-1 and TRBJ1-1; unclear D gene. Germline assignment: CDR1 SGHRS and CDR2 YFSETQ. This CDR3 contains 17 residues. The V end was cut by 0 bases, the J end by 7 bases, with 22 bases between. The CDR3 DNA sequence: TGCGCCAGCAGCTTGGGGAACACAAGGGCGGGTGTTGGTGAAGCTTTCTTT. This encodes CASSLGNTRAGVGEAFF.

The J gene is TRBJ2-5, the V gene TRBV2; weak D call: TRBD1 (5 bases). CDR1 is SNHLY, CDR2 FYNNEI, per germline. V gave up 8 bases and J gave up 4 bases, with 20 bases separating them. The CDR3 sequence is 15 residues long. The DNA for the CDR3 is TGTGCCAGCGATGTTAGGCAGGGTCCCCCAGAGACCCAGTACTTC. Translating gives CASDVRQGPPETQYF. The whole variable domain, filled in from reference TRBV2 and TRBJ2-5, reads EPEVTQTPSHQVTQMGQEVILRCVPISNHLYFYWYRQILGQKVEFLVSFYNNEISEKSEIFDDQFSVERPDGSNFTLKIRSTKLEDSAMYFCASDVRQGPPETQYFGPGTRLLVL.

The CDR3 region has the DNA TGCGCCAGCAGCCCGACTTTCTCTGATGAGCAGTTCTTC. This encodes CASSPTFSDEQFF. The chain employs TRBV5-1 and TRBJ2-1; D remains unclear. CDR1 and CDR2 (germline): SGHRS, YFSETQ. The CDR3 runs 13 residues. The ends were cut back, 4 bases at V and 8 bases at J, with 13 bases in the middle.

This chain uses TRBV9 with TRBJ1-2; 9 bases map to TRBD1. CDR1 SGDLS and CDR2 YYNGEE come from the germline V gene. J was trimmed by 5 bases and V by 1 base; bases with no gene match: 12. This CDR3 has 17 amino acids. CDR3 DNA: TGTGCCAGCAGCGTACCAAACCTACAGGGGGCAGGATATGGCTACACCTTC. The encoded protein is CASSVPNLQGAGYGYTF.

The genes are TRBV29-1 and TRBJ1-1; D unresolved. Trimming stripped 6 bases from V and 1 base from J, with 6 bases between. The CDR3 sequence is 11 residues long. CDR1 is SQVTM and CDR2 is ANQGSEA in the germline V gene. The CDR3 nucleotides are TGCAGCGTACTCGGGAACACTGAAGCTTTCTTT. Translating it yields CSVLGNTEAFF.

This chain connects TRBV29-1 to TRBJ2-1; 11 positions match TRBD1. Germline loops: CDR1 SQVTM, CDR2 ANQGSEA. Trimming cost V 7 bases and J 1 base; bases outside gene matches: 6. The CDR3 is 15 amino acids. As DNA, the CDR3 is TGCAGCGCTAGGACAGGGGGCAGTTCCTACAATGAGCAGTTCTTC. Translating it yields CSARTGGSSYNEQFF.

This clone was seen once. The V call is TRBV6-1, the J call TRBJ1-2; TRBD1 matches at 7 bases. The germline CDR1 and CDR2 sequences are MNHNS and SASEGT. The CDR3 runs 15 residues. Germline trimming cut 3 bases from V and 6 bases from J; bases unmatched to any gene: 10. The CDR3 DNA follows: TGTGCCAGCAGTGAGATAGGGACAGAACATAATGGCTACACCTTC. Translated, it gives CASSEIGTEHNGYTF.

V usage is TRBV5-1 and J usage is TRBJ2-1, with D possibly being TRBD2 (6 bases). Trimming took off 0 bases at V and 6 bases at J, with 13 bases between the two ends. The CDR3 sequence is 15 residues long. Germline loops: CDR1 SGHRS, CDR2 YFSETQ. Here the CDR3 reads CASSLGAGRVNEQFF. The CDR3, as DNA: TGCGCCAGCAGCTTGGGGGCGGGGCGGGTCAATGAGCAGTTCTTC.

The rearrangement joins TRBV5-8 to TRBJ2-1; 8 bases are a match to TRBD2. CDR3 size: 16 residues. J gave up 0 bases and V 5 bases, and 7 bases lay outside the gene matches. Looked up from germline, CDR1 is SGHTS and CDR2 is YDEGEE. DNA for the CDR3: TGTGCCAGCAGGATGTTTAGCGGGAACTCCTACAATGAGCAGTTCTTC. This translates into CASRMFSGNSYNEQFF.

V is TRBV5-1 and J is TRBJ2-3, with D perhaps TRBD1 (6 bases). Per germline, CDR1 SGHRS and CDR2 YFSETQ. V was clipped by 3 bases and J by 3 bases, with 8 bases between them. The CDR3 covers 13 residues. As DNA, the CDR3 is TGCGCCAGCAGCTCTCAGGGGACAGATACGCAGTATTTT. Its protein product is CASSSQGTDTQYF.